Each of the 32 T cell receptor beta chains below was sequenced from the same sample in a study of T cell repertoires in cytomegalovirus infection. No antigen has been assigned to these receptors. TCRdb recomputed calls from the reads with MiXCR, one row per CDR3 protein. The sample lists roughly 920,000 distinct CDR3 sequences, roughly 30% seen once, with roughly 13% in the top ten. Source: cultured CD8+ T cells from PBMCs, taken from culture after CMV antigen stimulation. Every receptor here comes from a human donor in good health (CMV status not recorded). Some clones in this sample may be carry-over from other donors' samples.

The chain combines TRBV5-4 with TRBJ2-7; 9 bases fit TRBD1. Trimming at V came to 4 bases and at J to 1 base, leaving 6 bases not matched to a gene. The germline CDR1 and CDR2 sequences are SGHNT and YYREEE (reference sequence). The CDR3 is made up of 15 amino acids. CDR3 protein: CASSPGTGFSYEQYV. The CDR3 bases are TGTGCCAGCAGCCCTGGGACAGGGTTTTCCTACGAGCAGTACGTC.

The chain joins TRBV29-1 to TRBJ1-1; tentatively, D is TRBD1 (5 bases). Trimming took 6 bases from V and 7 from J, leaving 15 bases between them. Germline lookup yields CDR1 SQVTM and CDR2 ANQGSEA. CDR3 length equals 12 residues. CDR3: CSVRRDAVEAFF. The CDR3, as DNA: TGCAGCGTACGCAGGGACGCAGTTGAAGCTTTCTTT.

This chain's CDR3 is CASSYSRQGAGGYTF. CDR3 DNA: TGTGCCAGCAGTTACTCAAGACAGGGGGCAGGTGGCTACACCTTC. The chain has TRBV6-5 and TRBJ1-2; 10 bases align to TRBD1. After removal of 0 bases from V and 7 bases from J, the junction contained 5 bases not matched to a gene. The CDR3 runs to 15 residues. Germline V gene lookup returns CDR1 MNHEY and CDR2 SVGAGI.

The chain is built from TRBV5-5 and TRBJ2-7; D gene unclear. V was trimmed by 4 bases and J by 2 bases, leaving 10 bases between them. There are 13 residues in the CDR3. CDR1 is SGHKS, CDR2 YYEKEE, per germline (reference sequence). CDR3 sequence reads: CASSPRNPYEQYF. CDR3 coding DNA: TGTGCCAGCAGCCCCCGGAACCCCTACGAGCAGTACTTC.

V is TRBV7-3 and J is TRBJ2-1, with D perhaps assigned TRBD1 or TRBD2 (5 bases each). Germline V gene sequence: CDR1 SGHTA, CDR2 FQGTGA. Trimming removed 8 bases from V and 0 bases from J, with 23 bases in between. The CDR3 runs to 18 residues. The DNA for the CDR3 is TGTGCCAGCGAGGCGACATTCGGAGAGGGGAGCTCCTACAATGAGCAGTTCTTC. This codes for CASEATFGEGSSYNEQFF.

This sequence joins TRBV9 and TRBJ1-3; D might be TRBD1 (6 bases). V lost 1 base, J lost 0 bases, and 8 bases lay in between. From germline, CDR1 is SGDLS and CDR2 YYNGEE. The CDR3 is made up of 15 amino acids. The CDR3 nucleotides read TGTGCCAGCAGCGTAACAGGGAACTCTGGAAACACCATATATTTT. Amino acid sequence: CASSVTGNSGNTIYF. Combining the CDR3 with reference TRBV9 and TRBJ1-3 gives the whole variable domain DSGVTQTPKHLITATGQRVTLRCSPRSGDLSVYWYQQSLDQGLQFLIQYYNGEERAKGNILERFSAQQFPDLHSELNLSSLELGDSALYFCASSVTGNSGNTIYFGEGSWLTVV.

This clonotype occurred a few times. The chain employs TRBV19 and TRBJ1-6; D unclear. Germline loops: CDR1 LNHDA, CDR2 SQIVND (reference sequence). The CDR3 is 16 residues long. V lost 7 bases and J lost 7, with 20 bases in between. The CDR3 sequence: CASTPSEEYPNSPLHF. The CDR3 nucleotides are TGTGCCAGTACCCCGTCGGAGGAGTATCCCAATTCACCCCTCCACTTT.

This CDR3 is CAISDGVSYEQYV. The CDR3, as DNA: TGTGCCATCAGTGATGGGGTGTCCTACGAGCAGTACGTC. The genes are TRBV10-3 and TRBJ2-7; the D is unclear. With 3 bases removed from V and 1 base from J, the gap between germline ends came to 7 bases. The CDR3 covers 13 residues. CDR1 and CDR2 (germline): ENHRY, SYGVKD.

The chain combines TRBV2 with TRBJ2-7, with 11 bases fitting TRBD1. V was clipped by 6 bases and J by 4 bases; unmatched bases: 5. CDR1 is SNHLY and CDR2 is FYNNEI in the germline V gene. The CDR3 covers 14 residues. CDR3 coding DNA: TGTGCCAGCAGGGGGACAGGGGGGAATTACGAGCAGTACTTC. Its protein is CASRGTGGNYEQYF.

This chain connects TRBV4-1 to TRBJ1-5, with 7 bases aligning to TRBD1. Germline V gene sequence: CDR1 MGHRA, CDR2 YSYEKL. With 0 bases clipped from V and 4 bases from J, the junction kept 3 bases outside the gene matches. This CDR3 contains 15 residues. The CDR3 DNA follows: TGCGCCAGCAGCCAAGAAGGGACAGCGAATCAGCCCCAGCATTTT. This encodes CASSQEGTANQPQHF.

This clonotype was picked up a small number of times. The chain carries TRBV6-6 and TRBJ1-1; no clear D gene. Germline V gene lookup returns CDR1 MNHNY and CDR2 SVGAGI (reference sequence). This CDR3 comprises 15 residues. The V end lost 3 bases, the J end lost 7 bases, and 18 bases lay between the germline ends. The chain's CDR3 is CASSYRLEGHFEAFF. CDR3 in DNA: TGTGCCAGCAGTTATCGGCTGGAGGGCCACTTTGAAGCTTTCTTT.

This rearrangement joins TRBV6-2 or TRBV6-3 to TRBJ2-7; maybe TRBD2 (6 bases). The CDR3 has 15 residues. From germline, CDR1 is MNHEY and CDR2 SVGEGT. The V gene lost 8 bases and the J gene lost 5 bases, with 22 bases spanning the gap. CDR3 sequence (DNA): TGTGCCAGCGGTCGCCCTGCGGAGGGCGTCGACGAGCAGTACGTC. Its translation: CASGRPAEGVDEQYV.

Comment on this clonotype: A much larger clone lies a single base off, so this may be a read error. This sequence joins TRBV7-6 and TRBJ1-1; TRBD1 matches 8 bases. CDR3 size: 14 residues. After removal of 5 bases from V and 6 bases from J, the junction contained 8 bases not matched to a gene. Germline assignment: CDR1 SGHVS and CDR2 FNYEAQ. CDR3 DNA sequence: TGTGCCAGCAGCGGAGGGGCAGGGGGCCCTGAAGCTTTCTTT. Its protein product is CASSGGAGGPEAFF.

As to this clonotype: One end of the junction fails to match germline, which may point to a read error. The genes are TRBV7-9 and TRBJ1-1; D remains unclear. The CDR3 totals 12 residues. Germline CDR1 and CDR2: SEHNR and FQNEAQ (reference sequence). The DNA of the CDR3 is TGTGCCAACAGCCTAGGCTACAGTGAAGCTTTCTTT. This gives the protein CANSLGYSEAFF.

This clonotype was observed a few times. In DNA form, the CDR3 reads TGTGCCAGCAGTTACTCGGGACCGTTCTATGGCTACACCTTC. It encodes CASSYSGPFYGYTF. The chain combines TRBV6-2 or TRBV6-3 with TRBJ1-2; possibly TRBD1 for D (5 bases). V was shortened by 0 bases and J by 4 bases, with 9 bases between the two germline ends. Germline values: CDR1 MNHEY, CDR2 SVGEGT. The CDR3 spans 14 residues.

This sequence joins TRBV7-9 and TRBJ1-5; a weak D match, TRBD1 (5 bases). V lost 5 bases, J lost 1 base, and 12 bases lay in between. There are 15 residues in the CDR3. Germline V gene sequence: CDR1 SEHNR, CDR2 FQNEAQ (reference sequence). CDR3 residues: CASSIGTVSNQPQHF. Here the CDR3 DNA reads TGTGCCAGCAGCATTGGGACGGTAAGCAATCAGCCCCAGCATTTT.

This chain joins TRBV2 and TRBJ1-2; 8 nucleotides match TRBD1. Trimming took 4 bases from V and 5 from J; bases not matched to a gene: 21. CDR1 is SNHLY and CDR2 is FYNNEI in the germline V gene. The CDR3 extends over 19 amino acids. CDR3 DNA: TGTGCCAGCAGTGGAGATCAGGGGGCGCCCCGTAAGGGTGGATATGGCTACACCTTC. This translates into CASSGDQGAPRKGGYGYTF.

The chain joins TRBV11-2 to TRBJ1-1; no clear D gene. The CDR3 is 14 residues long. V lost 6 bases, J lost 2 bases, and 13 bases lay in between. From germline, CDR1 is SGHAT and CDR2 FQNNGV. The CDR3 coding sequence is TGTGCCAGCAGTTCGACGGAACATAACACTGAAGCTTTCTTT. Amino acid sequence: CASSSTEHNTEAFF.

This clonotype was seen a handful of times. This chain uses TRBV12-5 with TRBJ1-2, with D unclear. Germline V gene sequence: CDR1 LGHNT, CDR2 FRNRAP. The CDR3 covers 16 residues. The V end lost 1 base, the J end lost 1 base, and 13 bases lay between the germline ends. In DNA, the CDR3 is TGTGCTAGTGGTTTGGGTCTCGGAACCCGTAACTATGGCTACACCTTC. Translating gives CASGLGLGTRNYGYTF.

The table lists this clonotype with a few counts. The chain joins TRBV27 to TRBJ1-6; no clear D. Germline assignment: CDR1 MNHEY and CDR2 SMNVEV (reference sequence). The CDR3 is 13 amino acids. V was cut by 2 bases and J by 9 bases, with 8 bases left in between. CDR3 DNA: TGTGCCAGCAGTTTACCGGGTATTTCACCCCTCCACTTT. As protein: CASSLPGISPLHF.

This clonotype was recorded a few times. CDR3 amino acids: CASSFKQGKSTDTQYF. Written as DNA, the CDR3 is TGTGCCAGCAGCTTTAAGCAGGGGAAAAGCACAGATACGCAGTATTTT. The chain is built from TRBV7-9 and TRBJ2-3, with D possibly matching TRBD1 (6 bases). This CDR3 spans 16 amino acids. The V end was cut by 3 bases, the J end by 0 bases, with 13 bases between. Germline-derived CDR1 and CDR2 are SEHNR and FQNEAQ (reference sequence).

The gene calls are TRBV9 and TRBJ2-3, with 9 bases aligning to TRBD2. The CDR3 has 17 residues. From germline, CDR1 is SGDLS and CDR2 YYNGEE. Losses at the gene ends were 4 bases for V and 1 base for J; bases not matched to a gene: 10. CDR3 DNA: TGTGCCAGCAGCCCGGGGACTAGCACCCGCCGCACAGATACGCAGTATTTT. Translating it yields CASSPGTSTRRTDTQYF. The complete variable domain, with remaining parts taken from reference TRBV9 and TRBJ2-3, reads DSGVTQTPKHLITATGQRVTLRCSPRSGDLSVYWYQQSLDQGLQFLIQYYNGEERAKGNILERFSAQQFPDLHSELNLSSLELGDSALYFCASSPGTSTRRTDTQYFGPGTRLTVL.

Comment on this clonotype: A much larger clone is a single base away; this may be a read error. The chain links TRBV7-2 to TRBJ2-3; D ambiguous. Germline V gene data show CDR1 as SGHTA and CDR2 as FQGNSA. This CDR3 spans 16 amino acids. V dropped 2 bases and J dropped 4 bases, with 16 bases sitting between them. The CDR3 DNA reads TGTGCCAGCAGCTTAAGGGTAGGCCCGGTTTCAGATACGCAGTATTTT. The encoded protein is CASSLRVGPVSDTQYF.

The chain joins TRBV7-9 to TRBJ1-4, with 7 nucleotides matching TRBD1. The CDR3 is 14 amino acids. J was trimmed by 8 bases and V by 7 bases; bases with no gene match: 10. Germline V gene sequence: CDR1 SEHNR, CDR2 FQNEAQ (reference sequence). CDR3 in DNA: TGTGCCAGCACCGTCCCAGGGGGGAACGAAAAACTGTTTTTT. Protein sequence: CASTVPGGNEKLFF.

In this sample, this clonotype turned up many times. CDR3 sequence reads: CASSLEGQNTEAFF. The CDR3 DNA reads as TGTGCCAGCAGCTTAGAGGGCCAGAACACTGAAGCTTTCTTT. This chain links TRBV7-3 with TRBJ1-1; D is ambiguous. This CDR3 has 14 residues. Germline V gene data show CDR1 as SGHTA and CDR2 as FQGTGA. Trimming left V 2 bases short and J 1 base short, with 8 bases between.

This clonotype was detected a few times. The gene calls are TRBV5-6 and TRBJ2-7; weak D call: TRBD1 (6 bases). The CDR3 spans 15 residues. From germline, CDR1 is SGHDT and CDR2 YYEEEE. Between the trimmed V and J ends, which lost 1 base and 5 bases, there was a span of 16 bases. The CDR3 loop is CASSLTPRGRDEQYV. As DNA, the CDR3 is TGTGCCAGCAGCTTGACCCCCAGGGGTAGAGACGAGCAGTACGTC.

The chain uses TRBV6-2 or TRBV6-3 and TRBJ2-7; D gene uncertain. V lost 4 bases, J lost 6 bases, and 7 bases lay in between. CDR3 length equals 11 residues. Germline V lookup: CDR1 MNHEY, CDR2 SVGEGT. CDR3 bases: TGTGCCAGCAGTTGGGGAACCGAGCAGTACGTC. The encoded protein is CASSWGTEQYV.

The chain links TRBV5-6 to TRBJ1-2; D might be TRBD1 (5 bases). Trimming stripped 5 bases from V and 4 bases from J, with 9 bases between. Per the germline V gene, CDR1 is SGHDT and CDR2 is YYEEEE. CDR3 length: 12 amino acids. CDR3 in DNA: TGTGCCAGCAGGTGGGGGGGCTATGGCTACACCTTC. Protein: CASRWGGYGYTF.

The chain couples TRBV12-3 or TRBV12-4 to TRBJ2-1, with D tentatively TRBD1 (6 bases). This CDR3 region has 12 residues. V was clipped by 10 bases and J by 6 bases, with 13 bases between them. This CDR3 is CATATGRNEQFF. CDR3 bases: TGTGCCACCGCGACAGGACGCAATGAGCAGTTCTTC.

This chain joins TRBV27 and TRBJ2-1; TRBD2 aligns across 12 bases. Germline CDR1 is MNHEY and CDR2 is SMNVEV (reference sequence). Germline trimming cut 6 bases from V and 8 bases from J; bases unmatched to any gene: 8. The CDR3 extends over 15 amino acids. CDR3 coding DNA: TGTGCCAGCAGCCAAACACTAGCGGGGGGCTATGAGCAGTTCTTC. This gives the protein CASSQTLAGGYEQFF.

J is TRBJ2-6 and V is TRBV7-6; D is possibly TRBD1 (5 bases). The germline V gene has CDR1 SGHVS and CDR2 FNYEAQ. V lost 5 bases and J lost 0, with 14 bases in between. There are 17 residues in the CDR3. This CDR3 reads CASSRWTKSSGANVLTF. CDR3 coding DNA: TGTGCCAGCAGCAGGTGGACAAAAAGCTCTGGGGCCAACGTCCTGACTTTC.

This clonotype has only a few counts. The V gene is TRBV12-3 or TRBV12-4, the J gene TRBJ2-1, with D possibly being TRBD1 (5 bases). The CDR3 covers 15 residues. V was clipped by 6 bases and J by 5 bases, with 17 bases between them. This CDR3 is CASRTRRAWNNEQFF. The CDR3, as DNA: TGTGCCAGCAGGACCCGCAGGGCCTGGAACAATGAGCAGTTCTTC.